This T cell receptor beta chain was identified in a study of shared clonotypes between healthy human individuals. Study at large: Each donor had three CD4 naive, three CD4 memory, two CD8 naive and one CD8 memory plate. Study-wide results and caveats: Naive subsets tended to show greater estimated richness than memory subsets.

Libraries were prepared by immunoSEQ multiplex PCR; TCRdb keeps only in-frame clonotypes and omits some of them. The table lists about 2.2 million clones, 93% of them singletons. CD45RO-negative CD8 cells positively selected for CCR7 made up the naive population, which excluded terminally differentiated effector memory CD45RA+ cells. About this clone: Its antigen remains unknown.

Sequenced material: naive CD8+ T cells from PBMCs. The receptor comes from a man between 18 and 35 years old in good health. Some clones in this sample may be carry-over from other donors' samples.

The CDR3 sequence: CASSVGTNKAGELFF. Here the CDR3 DNA reads TGTGCCAGCAGCGTAGGGACGAACAAAGCCGGGGAGCTGTTTTTT. The gene calls are TRBV9 and TRBJ2-2; the D is unclear. Germline V gene lookup returns CDR1 SGDLS and CDR2 YYNGEE. CDR3 length equals 15 residues. Trimming removed 0 bases at V and 6 bases at J, with 12 bases between. Full variable domain (remainder filled in from reference TRBV9 and TRBJ2-2): DSGVTQTPKHLITATGQRVTLRCSPRSGDLSVYWYQQSLDQGLQFLIQYYNGEERAKGNILERFSAQQFPDLHSELNLSSLELGDSALYFCASSVGTNKAGELFFGEGSRLTVL.